What follows describes a single T cell receptor (beta chain). The data derive from a study of blood T cell repertoires in COVID-19. Looking at the study overall: Acute and convalescent COVID-19 specimens originated in the United States, Italy and Spain. PBMCs, B-cell-depleted T cells, or T cells provided the cDNA or gDNA that made up the material.

The germline gives CDR1 SGHVS, CDR2 FNYEAQ. The trim removed 6 bases at V and 7 bases at J, leaving 12 bases unmatched. This CDR3 is built from 15 residues. Per the study methods: Estimated nucleated cell counts came from reference gene primer amplification. Repertoires were generated with immunoSEQ multiplex PCR, while TCRdb's copy carries only in-frame clones and drops some. That table is the source of V, J and clone size, and D and trimming were worked out from the DNA. The sample lists about 40,000 clones, 85% to 90% occurring once. Specimen: peripheral blood. This rearrangement joins TRBV7-6 to TRBJ2-1; 7 positions agree with TRBD2. The sequence derives from a man aged 45-60 years in a cohort sampled during active COVID-19. CDR3: CASSLGAGNRNEQFF. DNA for the CDR3: TGTGCCAGCAGTCTAGGAGCGGGGAACCGTAATGAGCAGTTCTTC.